Following are 21 T cell receptor beta chains from one sample sequenced in a study of blood T cells in healthy people across ages. A J-beta primer mix and a sample-barcoded 5' primer were used in a second PCR of roughly 7 to 12 cycles. TCRdb used MiXCR to reprocess the 5' RACE reads, holding one entry per CDR3 protein. The top ten hold more than 8% of the sample, which has 750,000 or so distinct CDR3 sequences, approximately 25% seen once. The data also belong to a second study, concerning T cells of mothers and their children.

Input material: blood. Source of these receptors: a boy younger than 18 in good health.

This clonotype showed up just a few times. V gene TRBV4-3 combines with J gene TRBJ1-4, with D maybe TRBD1 (5 bases). Trimming pared 7 bases from V and 8 bases from J, leaving 14 bases between. Germline V gene lookup returns CDR1 LGHNA and CDR2 YSLEER. The CDR3 length is 13 residues. CDR3 DNA: TGCGCCAGCAACCACGCAGACAGCGAAAAACTGTTTTTT. This codes for CASNHADSEKLFF.

CDR3 nucleotide sequence: TGCAGCGTTGAAACACAGGGGGCCCTCGAGCAGTACTTC. This sequence encodes CSVETQGALEQYF. The J gene is TRBJ2-1, the V gene TRBV29-1; 9 bases align to TRBD1. The J call could be wrong; TRBJ2-7 is a better fit for the DNA end. CDR1 is SQVTM, CDR2 ANQGSEA, per germline. This CDR3 has 13 amino acids.

This chain connects TRBV4-1 to TRBJ1-2, with D uncertain. CDR1 and CDR2 (germline): MGHRA, YSYEKL. V was shortened by 0 bases and J by 9 bases, with 11 bases between the two germline ends. The CDR3 loop spans 13 amino acids. Here the CDR3 reads CASSQDRQDRYTF. The DNA of the CDR3 is TGCGCCAGCAGCCAAGATCGCCAGGATCGCTACACCTTC.

V is TRBV2 and J is TRBJ2-5; 14 nucleotides line up with TRBD2. The better agreement between TRBJ2-1 and the DNA end casts doubt on the J call. This CDR3 spans 19 amino acids. From germline, CDR1 is SNHLY and CDR2 FYNNEI. This CDR3 is CASSDPARTSGGPNNEQFF. The CDR3 DNA follows: TGTGCCAGCAGTGACCCAGCGAGGACTAGCGGGGGGCCCAACAATGAGCAGTTCTTC.

This clonotype was detected only a few times. This chain joins TRBV20-1 and TRBJ1-4; perhaps TRBD1 as D (5 bases). This CDR3 has 12 residues. Germline-derived CDR1 and CDR2 are DFQATT and SNEGSKA (reference sequence). The V end lost 5 bases, the J end lost 8 bases, and 12 bases lay between the germline ends. The CDR3 DNA reads as TGCAGTGCTCTACAGGATTCGGAAAAACTGTTTTTT. Protein: CSALQDSEKLFF.

This clonotype showed up just a few times. This chain connects TRBV6-5 to TRBJ1-1; D unresolved. The V end lost 9 bases, the J end lost 10 bases, and 12 bases lay between the germline ends. Germline CDR1 reads MNHEY; CDR2 reads SVGAGI. The CDR3 is 10 amino acids. The CDR3 DNA reads as TGTGCCAGTTTTGGTTATGGAGCTTTCTTT. As protein: CASFGYGAFF.

This clonotype was seen a single time. The rearrangement links TRBV29-1 to TRBJ1-1; possible D gene TRBD1, 6 bases. With 3 bases removed from V and 7 bases from J, the gap between germline ends came to 15 bases. Germline CDR1 SQVTM, CDR2 ANQGSEA. CDR3 size: 13 residues. CDR3 residues: CSVDLQGISEAFF. CDR3 sequence (DNA): TGCAGCGTTGACCTACAGGGAATCAGTGAAGCTTTCTTT.

The genes are TRBV29-1 and TRBJ1-4; no clear D gene. Germline CDR1 is SQVTM and CDR2 is ANQGSEA. The CDR3 runs 12 residues. The V end was cut by 5 bases, the J end by 8 bases, with 12 bases between. CDR3 residues: CSVKGGGEKLFF. Here the CDR3 DNA reads TGCAGCGTTAAGGGTGGTGGAGAAAAACTGTTTTTT.

This chain uses TRBV3-1 with TRBJ2-4; D call uncertain. The CDR3 extends over 14 amino acids. Germline values: CDR1 LGHDT, CDR2 YNNKEL (reference sequence). Deletions cut 1 base from V and 6 bases from J, with 10 bases between. The CDR3 DNA is TGTGCCAGCAGCCAAGCTACCAAGGGAAACATTCAGTACTTC. Translating gives CASSQATKGNIQYF.

A single count supports this clonotype. The chain carries TRBV5-8 and TRBJ2-1; a weak D match, TRBD1 (6 bases). Between the trimmed V and J ends, which lost 0 bases and 5 bases, there was a span of 12 bases. CDR1 is SGHTS and CDR2 is YDEGEE in the germline V gene. This CDR3 is 15 amino acids long. In DNA form, the CDR3 reads TGTGCCAGCAGCTTGGGGGGGCTGGTAAACAATGAGCAGTTCTTC. It yields the protein CASSLGGLVNNEQFF.

This chain links TRBV12-3 or TRBV12-4 with TRBJ2-5; D not certain. The better agreement between TRBJ2-7 and the DNA end casts doubt on the J call. CDR3 size: 14 residues. The CDR3 region is CASSAVLGFYEQYF. The CDR3 coding sequence is TGTGCCAGCAGTGCAGTTCTCGGATTCTACGAGCAGTACTTC.

The V and J genes are TRBV6-2 or TRBV6-3 and TRBJ2-2, with 12 bases lining up with TRBD2. The V and J ends lost 7 bases and 4 bases, in that order; junction bases with no gene match: 7. The CDR3 has 16 amino acids. Germline CDR1 reads MNHEY; CDR2 reads SVGEGT. The CDR3 spells CASNLAGGPGTGELFF. The CDR3 DNA follows: TGTGCCAGCAACCTAGCGGGAGGGCCGGGCACCGGGGAGCTGTTTTTT.

This clonotype was seen more than once but under ten times. The chain links TRBV3-1 to TRBJ2-7, with 11 bases lining up with TRBD2. Germline CDR1 and CDR2: LGHDT and YNNKEL (reference sequence). V gave up 0 bases and J gave up 5 bases; unmatched junction bases: 3. The CDR3 totals 15 residues. For the CDR3, the DNA is TGTGCCAGCAGCCAAGAACTAGCGGGAGATCACGAGCAGTACTTC. It yields the protein CASSQELAGDHEQYF.

V is TRBV7-9 and J is TRBJ2-5; 9 bases align to TRBD2. After removal of 5 bases from V and 5 bases from J, the junction contained 9 bases not matched to a gene. The CDR3 contains 15 residues. Germline V gene data show CDR1 as SEHNR and CDR2 as FQNEAQ (reference sequence). CDR3 bases: TGTGCCAGCAGCCTCCGGACTAGCGCGGGGGAGACCCAGTACTTC. As protein: CASSLRTSAGETQYF.

The chain carries TRBV18 and TRBJ1-2, with no clear D. V was shortened by 5 bases and J by 0 bases, with 16 bases between the two germline ends. The V gene's germline CDR1 is KGHSH and CDR2 LQKENI. CDR3 length: 16 residues. Here the CDR3 reads CASSYSAGAANYGYTF. CDR3 DNA sequence: TGTGCCAGCTCATACTCCGCAGGAGCAGCTAACTATGGCTACACCTTC.

J is TRBJ1-4 and V is TRBV18; 8 positions match TRBD1. Losses at the gene ends were 2 bases for V and 8 bases for J; bases not matched to a gene: 7. The CDR3 contains 15 residues. Germline V gene data show CDR1 as KGHSH and CDR2 as LQKENI. CDR3 in amino acids: CASSPGDRQSEKLFF. DNA for the CDR3: TGTGCCAGCTCACCAGGGGACAGGCAGAGCGAAAAACTGTTTTTT.

This clonotype was seen a few times. The V call is TRBV5-1, the J call TRBJ2-2, with 8 bases aligning to TRBD2. CDR3 length equals 14 residues. The V segment lost 7 bases and the J segment 6 bases; nucleotides outside the gene matches: 8. Germline CDR1 SGHRS, CDR2 YFSETQ. The CDR3 bases are TGCGCCAGCCGTAGCGGGGAAAACTCCGGGGAGCTGTTTTTT. Translation gives CASRSGENSGELFF.

The rearrangement joins TRBV6-2 or TRBV6-3 to TRBJ2-3; possible D gene TRBD2, 6 bases. Germline assignment: CDR1 MNHEY and CDR2 SVGEGT. Trimming shortened V by 2 bases and J by 1 base, and 10 bases separated the two germline ends. The CDR3 runs 15 residues. In nucleotides, the CDR3 is TGTGCCAGCAGTTACGACGGGACTCGCACAGATACGCAGTATTTT. Protein sequence: CASSYDGTRTDTQYF.

This clonotype has only a few counts. This chain links TRBV4-1 with TRBJ2-5; D is possibly TRBD2 (6 bases). TRBJ2-7 explains the end of the DNA better; the J call may be wrong. The germline V gene encodes CDR1 MGHRA and CDR2 YSYEKL. This CDR3 comprises 17 residues. As DNA, the CDR3 is TGCGCCAGCAGCCAAGGCAATCTCGGCGGGAACCCCTACGAGCAGTACTTC. This gives the protein CASSQGNLGGNPYEQYF.

This chain joins TRBV7-2 and TRBJ2-4; TRBD1 agrees at 9 bases. Germline CDR1 and CDR2: SGHTA and FQGNSA. V lost 5 bases, J lost 11 bases, and 10 bases stayed unmatched. The CDR3 runs to 14 residues. The CDR3 reads CASSLTTGGLVQYF. The CDR3 DNA is TGTGCCAGCAGCCTGACGACAGGGGGGTTGGTTCAGTACTTC.

This clonotype was counted a few times. The chain has TRBV20-1 and TRBJ2-5; D unclear. The J call may be wrong; the DNA end is better matched by TRBJ2-7. This CDR3 region has 13 residues. The V gene's germline CDR1 is DFQATT and CDR2 SNEGSKA (reference sequence). The CDR3 nucleotides read TGCAGTGCTGTGGAACGAAGCTCCTACGAGCAGTACTTC. Its translation is CSAVERSSYEQYF.